This T cell receptor beta chain came from a study of CD8 T cells in Susac syndrome. Trimming took 0 bases from V and 9 from J, leaving 18 bases between them. Germline V gives CDR1 SEHNR, CDR2 FQNEAQ (reference sequence). The CDR3 length is 16 residues. It was with random hexamers that 0.5 to 1 ug RNA was reverse transcribed. From the immunoSEQ multiplex PCR reads, TCRdb called clonotypes with MiXCR, one entry per CDR3 protein. The repertoire consists of over 120,000 distinct CDR3 sequences, with more than 85% occurring once and the leading ten covering about 0.14%. This receptor was identified in a human donor with Susac syndrome. This chain joins TRBV7-9 and TRBJ2-1; TRBD2 might be the D (6 bases). Specimen: CD4+ T cells from PBMCs. The CDR3 nucleotides are TGTGCCAGCAGCTTAGCCTCGGGACTGGGGTTGGGTGAGCAGTTCTTC. This codes for CASSLASGLGLGEQFF.